The next 4 T cell receptor beta chains were all read from a single sample in a study of monozygotic twins with inflammatory bowel disease. From the 5' RACE reads, TCRdb lists one entry per CDR3 protein and no DNA. This specimen shows around 210,000 distinct CDR3 sequences; the ten leading clones hold around 7.7%. Sequenced input: blood. The receptors originated from a human donor with ulcerative colitis or Crohn's disease, or a healthy co-twin of an affected twin (not recorded which).

The chain couples TRBV6-1 to TRBJ2-7; as DNA is missing, the TRBD1 call by TCRdb cannot be tested. The germline gives CDR1 MNHNS, CDR2 SASEGT. This CDR3 is 15 amino acids long. The CDR3 here is CASSPSGTRIGEQYF.

This chain uses TRBV14 with TRBJ2-1; there is no DNA to check the TCRdb D call of TRBD2. Germline V gene data show CDR1 as SGHDN and CDR2 as FVKESK. The CDR3 runs 14 residues. The CDR3 sequence: CASSVVGLEDEQFF.

V usage is TRBV7-2 and J usage is TRBJ2-2. Germline assignment: CDR1 SGHTA and CDR2 FQGNSA. CDR3 length: 16 amino acids. CDR3 region: CASSTRGQRNTGELFF.

The chain combines TRBV18 with TRBJ2-3; TCRdb outputs TRBD1, but without DNA this stays unchecked. The CDR3 runs 13 residues. The germline gives CDR1 KGHSH, CDR2 LQKENI. The CDR3 loop reads CASSPDRSDTQYF.